A single sample is the source of the 32 T cell receptor beta chains below, sequenced in a study of blood T cell repertoires in COVID-19. Measured with immunoSEQ multiplex PCR; TCRdb has only the in-frame clones, and not every one. The repertoire includes over 200,000 clones, over 80% of them detected once, and about 4% sits in the top ten. The specimen was PBMCs or T cells enriched from blood (not recorded which). Every receptor here comes from a woman younger than 45 who had been exposed to COVID-19.

This clone was detected a few times. The chain joins TRBV6-5 to TRBJ1-2, with TRBD1 as a possible D gene (6 bases). The CDR3 has 15 amino acids. The V gene lost 7 bases and the J gene lost 4 bases, with 19 bases spanning the gap. Germline V gene data show CDR1 as MNHEY and CDR2 as SVGAGI. The CDR3 region is CASTTPGTNFYGYTF. CDR3 nucleotides: TGTGCCAGCACAACGCCCGGGACAAACTTCTATGGCTACACCTTC.

J is TRBJ2-5 and V is TRBV29-1; 12 positions agree with TRBD2. The CDR3 is 15 residues long. Per the germline V gene, CDR1 is SQVTM and CDR2 is ANQGSEA. Losses at the gene ends were 8 bases for V and 5 bases for J; bases not matched to a gene: 12. The CDR3 coding sequence is TGCAGCTCATACCGACTAGCGGGAGAGGAGGAGACCCAGTACTTC. Its protein product is CSSYRLAGEEETQYF.

This clone was detected only once. The chain combines TRBV19 with TRBJ1-2; TRBD1 might be the D (5 bases). The CDR3 is 13 amino acids. Germline V gene sequence: CDR1 LNHDA, CDR2 SQIVND (reference sequence). Between the trimmed V and J ends, which lost 3 bases and 3 bases, there was a span of 8 bases. The CDR3 DNA reads TGTGCCAGTAGTATTTCGACAGACTATGGCTACACCTTC. This encodes CASSISTDYGYTF.

This chain uses TRBV2 with TRBJ2-7; D perhaps matches TRBD2 (6 bases). Germline assignment: CDR1 SNHLY and CDR2 FYNNEI. V dropped 2 bases and J dropped 6 bases, with 20 bases sitting between them. CDR3 size: 16 residues. CDR3 protein: CASSELAKRERLEQYF. The CDR3 nucleotides read TGTGCCAGCAGTGAACTCGCGAAACGGGAGCGTCTCGAGCAGTACTTC.

The rearrangement joins TRBV3-1 (or the pseudogene TRBV3-2) to TRBJ2-6, with 7 positions matching TRBD1. The V and J ends lost 4 bases and 1 base, in that order; junction bases with no gene match: 4. The CDR3 length is 16 residues. The germline V gene encodes CDR1 LGHDT and CDR2 YNNKEL (reference sequence). CDR3 region: CASSRDSQSGANVLTF. The DNA of the CDR3 is TGTGCCAGCAGCCGGGACAGTCAATCTGGGGCCAACGTCCTGACTTTC.

This chain connects TRBV5-1 to TRBJ2-6; 7 bases match TRBD1. In germline, CDR1 is SGHRS, CDR2 YFSETQ. CDR3 length: 19 amino acids. Germline trimming cut 4 bases from V and 1 base from J; bases unmatched to any gene: 14. CDR3: CASSATGRRRASGANVLTF. The CDR3 DNA is TGCGCCAGCAGCGCGACAGGGCGTCGGCGAGCATCTGGGGCCAACGTCCTGACTTTC.

The chain uses TRBV5-1 and TRBJ1-2; D is perhaps TRBD1 (5 bases). Germline-derived CDR1 and CDR2 are SGHRS and YFSETQ. V shed 1 base and J shed 2 bases, with 12 bases lying between them. CDR3 length: 15 amino acids. CDR3 amino acids: CASSLIGQANYGYTF. CDR3 nucleotide sequence: TGCGCCAGCAGCTTGATCGGACAAGCCAACTATGGCTACACCTTC.

This chain links TRBV19 with TRBJ2-2; TRBD2 is a possible D gene (9 bases). The CDR3 is 15 residues long. The ends were cut back, 6 bases at V and 6 bases at J, with 17 bases in the middle. Germline CDR1 LNHDA, CDR2 SQIVND (reference sequence). The CDR3 sequence: CASSGQGLASGELFF. Written as DNA, the CDR3 is TGTGCCAGTAGCGGACAGGGACTAGCTTCCGGGGAGCTGTTTTTT.

This chain links TRBV20-1 with TRBJ2-7, with 11 bases matching TRBD2. Germline V gene sequence: CDR1 DFQATT, CDR2 SNEGSKA (reference sequence). With V trimmed by 3 bases and J by 3 bases, 7 bases remained unmatched. The CDR3 extends over 15 amino acids. CDR3 sequence: CSASPGLAGNYEQYF. The CDR3 DNA reads as TGCAGTGCTAGTCCAGGACTAGCGGGCAACTACGAGCAGTACTTC.

This chain joins TRBV12-5 and TRBJ2-7; TRBD1 matches 7 bases. Germline V gene data show CDR1 as LGHNT and CDR2 as FRNRAP. This CDR3 has 14 amino acids. After removal of 1 base from V and 2 bases from J, the junction contained 2 bases not matched to a gene. The CDR3 sequence: CASGLGQGPYEQYF. The CDR3 DNA sequence: TGTGCTAGTGGTTTGGGACAGGGCCCCTACGAGCAGTACTTC. The entire variable domain, with the rest obtained from reference TRBV12-5 and TRBJ2-7, is as follows: DARVTQTPRHKVTEMGQEVTMRCQPILGHNTVFWYRQTMMQGLELLAYFRNRAPLDDSGMPKDRFSAEMPDATLATLKIQPSEPRDSAVYFCASGLGQGPYEQYFGPGTRLTVT.

V gene TRBV2 combines with J gene TRBJ1-2; D is perhaps TRBD1 (6 bases). CDR1 is SNHLY and CDR2 is FYNNEI in the germline V gene. V lost 7 bases to trimming and J lost 0 bases, with 15 bases between them. The CDR3 contains 15 residues. CDR3 nucleotide sequence: TGTGCCAGCAAAACAGGGAGGGGCCCTAACTATGGCTACACCTTC. Its translation: CASKTGRGPNYGYTF.

The CDR3, as DNA: TGTGCCACACAAACAGGGTTCTTGAATCAGCCCCAGCATTTT. Amino acid sequence: CATQTGFLNQPQHF. V is TRBV19 and J is TRBJ1-5, with D possibly TRBD1 on 6 matching bases. V dropped 10 bases and J dropped 4 bases, with 17 bases sitting between them. The CDR3 consists of 14 residues. Germline lookup yields CDR1 LNHDA and CDR2 SQIVND (reference sequence).

The V call is TRBV5-1, the J call TRBJ2-7, with 8 positions matching TRBD2. CDR3 size: 15 residues. The V gene's germline CDR1 is SGHRS and CDR2 YFSETQ. With 3 bases clipped from V and 4 bases from J, the junction kept 9 bases outside the gene matches. Written as DNA, the CDR3 is TGCGCCAGCAGCTCCGGAGCGGGAGAGATGTACGAGCAGTACTTC. Translation: CASSSGAGEMYEQYF.

The rearrangement links TRBV2 to TRBJ2-7, with 16 nucleotides matching TRBD2. The CDR3 runs to 19 residues. Per germline, CDR1 SNHLY and CDR2 FYNNEI. With V trimmed by 7 bases and J by 3 bases, 15 bases remained unmatched. The CDR3 here is CASTPGLAGGPGAYYEQYF. The CDR3 DNA follows: TGTGCCAGCACCCCGGGACTAGCGGGAGGGCCCGGTGCGTACTACGAGCAGTACTTC.

The V gene is TRBV3-1 (or the pseudogene TRBV3-2), the J gene TRBJ2-7, with 11 nucleotides matching TRBD2. CDR1 is LGHDT and CDR2 is YNNKEL in the germline V gene (reference sequence). The CDR3 sequence is 15 residues long. The V segment lost 4 bases and the J segment 6 bases; nucleotides outside the gene matches: 8. CDR3 sequence (DNA): TGTGCCAGCAGCCCCGCACTAGCGGGAGTTTCCGAGCAGTACTTC. It yields the protein CASSPALAGVSEQYF.

The J gene is TRBJ2-7, the V gene TRBV27; TRBD2 agrees at 7 bases. This CDR3 has 17 residues. Trimming took 3 bases from V and 6 from J; bases not matched to a gene: 17. Germline values: CDR1 MNHEY, CDR2 SMNVEV (reference sequence). The CDR3 DNA reads TGTGCCAGCAGTTTTGCCATAACCGGGACTAAGTCCCCCGAGCAGTACTTC. Protein product: CASSFAITGTKSPEQYF.

The chain carries TRBV5-1 and TRBJ1-2, with TRBD1 matching 8 bases. The V gene end was trimmed by 4 bases and the J gene end by 7 bases; junction bases not matched to a gene: 9. The CDR3 totals 14 residues. Per germline, CDR1 SGHRS and CDR2 YFSETQ. In DNA form, the CDR3 reads TGCGCCAGCAGCCCCGGACAGGGTCTTCTTGGCTACACCTTC. Its protein product is CASSPGQGLLGYTF.

The genes are TRBV23-1 and TRBJ1-2; 9 bases align to TRBD1. TRBV23-1 is labeled an ORF, and its function is uncertain. The CDR3 contains 16 residues. The trim removed 6 bases at V and 7 bases at J, leaving 15 bases unmatched. The CDR3 nucleotides are TGCGCCAGCAGCCCAAGGAGGGACAGGGCCTCCTTTGGCTACACCTTC. It translates to CASSPRRDRASFGYTF.

The chain recombines TRBV23-1 with TRBJ2-7; D remains ambiguous. Being an ORF, TRBV23-1 has a function that is uncertain. The V end lost 8 bases, the J end lost 0 bases, and 14 bases lay between the germline ends. The CDR3 has 14 amino acids. The CDR3 coding sequence is TGCGCCAGCGCCCTAAGAAGAAGCTCCTACGAGCAGTACTTC. It is translated as CASALRRSSYEQYF.

The genes are TRBV18 and TRBJ2-1; D perhaps matches TRBD1 (5 bases). V was shortened by 5 bases and J by 0 bases, with 11 bases between the two germline ends. In germline, CDR1 is KGHSH, CDR2 LQKENI. This CDR3 has 15 amino acids. CDR3 protein: CASSSTVSSYNEQFF. CDR3 bases: TGTGCCAGCTCATCGACAGTTAGCTCCTACAATGAGCAGTTCTTC.

The rearrangement links TRBV28 to TRBJ1-2, with D tentatively TRBD1 (6 bases). The V gene lost 6 bases and the J gene lost 1 base, with 9 bases spanning the gap. Germline CDR1 reads MDHEN; CDR2 reads SYDVKM. This CDR3 has 13 amino acids. The DNA of the CDR3 is TGTGCCAGCAGAGGACAGTTTAACTATGGCTACACCTTC. It translates to CASRGQFNYGYTF.

The chain has TRBV19 and TRBJ2-1, with D possibly being TRBD2 (5 bases). V lost 5 bases and J 5 bases, leaving 10 bases between the germline ends. This CDR3 comprises 13 residues. Per germline, CDR1 LNHDA and CDR2 SQIVND (reference sequence). The CDR3 spells CASSLFGNNEQFF. The CDR3 DNA follows: TGTGCCAGTAGTTTATTCGGGAACAATGAGCAGTTCTTC.

This clone was counted only a few times. J is TRBJ1-2 and V is TRBV6-5; no firm D call. From germline, CDR1 is MNHEY and CDR2 SVGAGI. The CDR3 consists of 14 residues. V was shortened by 7 bases and J by 4 bases, with 16 bases between the two germline ends. The CDR3 coding sequence is TGTGCCAGCAACTTTCGGAACAGCCCCTATGGCTACACCTTC. Protein: CASNFRNSPYGYTF.

The chain has TRBV30 and TRBJ1-2, with D tentatively TRBD1 (6 bases). Germline values: CDR1 GTSNPN, CDR2 SVGIG (reference sequence). V lost 3 bases and J 3 bases, leaving 14 bases between the germline ends. The CDR3 runs to 14 residues. The CDR3 coding sequence is TGTGCCTGGAGCGGCCTGGGACACCACTATGGCTACACCTTC. It codes for CAWSGLGHHYGYTF.

The chain has TRBV2 and TRBJ1-1; maybe TRBD1 (6 bases). The CDR3 is made up of 15 amino acids. The V and J ends lost 2 bases and 4 bases respectively, with 14 bases between them. Looked up from germline, CDR1 is SNHLY and CDR2 is FYNNEI. DNA for the CDR3: TGTGCCAGCAGTGAATGGAAAGGGGGTTTCACTGAAGCTTTCTTT. It yields the protein CASSEWKGGFTEAFF.

The rearrangement links TRBV10-3 to TRBJ1-2; D is possibly TRBD1 (6 bases). The V end was cut by 10 bases, the J end by 1 base, with 10 bases between. This CDR3 is 12 amino acids long. The germline CDR1 and CDR2 sequences are ENHRY and SYGVKD. The CDR3: CASSQGNYGYTF. The CDR3 DNA reads as TGTGCCAGCTCACAGGGTAACTATGGCTACACCTTC.

This chain uses TRBV28 with TRBJ2-2; the D is unclear. V was trimmed by 7 bases and J by 2 bases, leaving 8 bases between them. Germline values: CDR1 MDHEN, CDR2 SYDVKM. CDR3 size: 13 residues. CDR3 in amino acids: CASIAGNTGELFF. As DNA, the CDR3 is TGTGCCAGCATAGCCGGAAACACCGGGGAGCTGTTTTTT.

The chain joins TRBV20-1 to TRBJ1-2, with D tentatively TRBD1 (6 bases). The CDR3 is made up of 13 amino acids. Trimming left V 5 bases short and J 6 bases short, with 16 bases between. The germline gives CDR1 DFQATT, CDR2 SNEGSKA (reference sequence). CDR3 region: CSAGGQSWNGYTF. DNA for the CDR3: TGCAGTGCTGGTGGACAGAGCTGGAATGGCTACACCTTC.

The gene calls are TRBV6-5 and TRBJ2-3; no firm D call. This CDR3 contains 15 residues. Germline V CDR1 and CDR2: MNHEY, SVGAGI. The CDR3 DNA sequence: TGTGCGGCACGGGTCGGCATGCTGTCCACAGATACGCAGTATTTT. Translating it yields CAARVGMLSTDTQYF.

This clone was seen only once. This rearrangement joins TRBV15 to TRBJ1-4; no clear D gene. The CDR3 length is 13 residues. Germline assignment: CDR1 LNHNV and CDR2 YYDKDF (reference sequence). V lost 4 bases, J lost 6 bases, and 9 bases lay in between. CDR3 nucleotide sequence: TGTGCCACCAGCAAATCCCGGTATGAAAAACTGTTTTTT. It codes for CATSKSRYEKLFF.

This chain links TRBV9 with TRBJ1-5; unclear D gene. Per the germline V gene, CDR1 is SGDLS and CDR2 is YYNGEE. The CDR3 spans 13 residues. Trimming took 5 bases from V and 7 from J, leaving 13 bases between them. CDR3 sequence reads: CASSGPGEQPQHF. The CDR3 DNA is TGTGCCAGCAGTGGACCCGGGGAACAGCCCCAGCATTTT.

The chain joins TRBV11-2 to TRBJ1-3, with D uncertain. The CDR3 has 13 residues. Between the trimmed V and J ends, which lost 5 bases and 3 bases, there was a span of 8 bases. Per germline, CDR1 SGHAT and CDR2 FQNNGV. Written as DNA, the CDR3 is TGTGCCAGCAGCCCGGGGTATGGAAACACCATATATTTT. It translates to CASSPGYGNTIYF.